The 17 T cell receptor beta chains listed next were all sequenced from one sample in a study of blood T cell repertoires in COVID-19. Libraries were prepared by immunoSEQ multiplex PCR; TCRdb keeps only in-frame clonotypes and omits some of them. The profile shows over 150,000 clones, around 84% of them singletons. The specimen sequenced was peripheral blood. The receptors shown here come from a human donor in a cohort sampled during active COVID-19.

The chain links TRBV7-8 to TRBJ2-7; 8 bases agree with TRBD2. CDR3 size: 14 residues. V shed 5 bases, J shed 7 bases, and the junction held 10 bases outside the gene matches. Germline V CDR1 and CDR2: SGHVS, FQNEAQ. CDR3 DNA sequence: TGTGCCAGCAGCCCCCGGGAGGGGATGAGAGAGCAGTACTTC. It yields the protein CASSPREGMREQYF.

The chain recombines TRBV7-6 with TRBJ2-5; D possibly corresponds to TRBD2 (6 bases). CDR3 length: 15 amino acids. Germline CDR1 and CDR2: SGHVS and FNYEAQ. The V end lost 0 bases, the J end lost 9 bases, and 17 bases lay between the germline ends. CDR3 sequence reads: CASSLAPGLGEAQYF. The CDR3 DNA follows: TGTGCCAGCAGCTTAGCGCCGGGCCTAGGGGAGGCCCAGTACTTC.

This clone was seen a single time. This chain connects TRBV6-5 to TRBJ2-1; weak D call: TRBD1 (5 bases). CDR1 and CDR2 (germline): MNHEY, SVGAGI. The CDR3 sequence is 13 residues long. V lost 5 bases, J lost 8 bases, and 13 bases lay in between. The CDR3 nucleotides are TGTGCCAGCAGTCCCCAGGGAAGGTATGAGCAGTTCTTC. Translation: CASSPQGRYEQFF.

The V and J genes are TRBV19 and TRBJ2-1; 7 bases match TRBD2. Trimming at V came to 6 bases and at J to 0 bases, leaving 11 bases not matched to a gene. The CDR3 has 17 amino acids. Per germline, CDR1 LNHDA and CDR2 SQIVND (reference sequence). CDR3 bases: TGTGCCAGTAGGGGGACGGGCGGGAGAAGCTCCTACAATGAGCAGTTCTTC. Protein: CASRGTGGRSSYNEQFF.

The chain recombines TRBV14 with TRBJ2-5; the D gene is possibly TRBD1 (6 bases). The germline V and J ends were trimmed by 5 bases and 1 base, with 11 bases remaining between them. The CDR3 totals 14 residues. From germline, CDR1 is SGHDN and CDR2 FVKESK. The CDR3 DNA sequence: TGTGCCAGCAGCGCAAACAGGGCCCAAGAGACCCAGTACTTC. Translating gives CASSANRAQETQYF.

This rearrangement joins TRBV30 to TRBJ2-7; 9 positions agree with TRBD1. Germline V lookup: CDR1 GTSNPN, CDR2 SVGIG (reference sequence). V was pared by 3 bases and J by 1 base, with 7 bases of the junction left unmatched. The CDR3 covers 15 residues. This CDR3 is CAWRTGQGISYEQYF. In DNA form, the CDR3 reads TGTGCCTGGAGGACTGGACAGGGGATATCCTACGAGCAGTACTTC.

This clone was seen a single time. The chain recombines TRBV19 with TRBJ1-1, with 8 positions matching TRBD1. The V gene's germline CDR1 is LNHDA and CDR2 SQIVND (reference sequence). This CDR3 is built from 14 residues. V lost 6 bases to trimming and J lost 3 bases; unmatched junction nucleotides: 6. The CDR3 DNA follows: TGTGCCAGTAGGCACGGACAGGGCCACACTGAAGCTTTCTTT. Its translation: CASRHGQGHTEAFF.

The rearrangement links TRBV19 to TRBJ2-1; 12 bases map to TRBD2. J was trimmed by 0 bases and V by 4 bases; bases with no gene match: 4. The CDR3 totals 17 residues. Per germline, CDR1 LNHDA and CDR2 SQIVND (reference sequence). Here the CDR3 DNA reads TGTGCCAGTAGTAGCGGGACTAGCGGGTACTCCTACAATGAGCAGTTCTTC. Its translation: CASSSGTSGYSYNEQFF.

The gene calls are TRBV19 and TRBJ2-7, with D unclear. The V gene's germline CDR1 is LNHDA and CDR2 SQIVND (reference sequence). Trimming shortened V by 4 bases and J by 3 bases, and 13 bases separated the two germline ends. The CDR3 is 14 amino acids. CDR3 residues: CASSRETSFYEQYF. The CDR3 DNA follows: TGTGCCAGTAGTAGAGAGACAAGCTTCTACGAGCAGTACTTC.

The chain combines TRBV2 with TRBJ1-5; the D is unclear. This CDR3 is built from 14 residues. The ends were cut back, 3 bases at V and 8 bases at J, with 14 bases in the middle. Germline V gene lookup returns CDR1 SNHLY and CDR2 FYNNEI. The CDR3 loop reads CASSDRLLGEPQHF. The DNA of the CDR3 is TGTGCCAGCAGTGACCGGTTACTGGGAGAGCCCCAGCATTTT.

The table lists this clone with a few counts. The V and J genes are TRBV18 and TRBJ2-7; 11 nucleotides line up with TRBD2. This CDR3 is built from 16 residues. The germline CDR1 and CDR2 sequences are KGHSH and LQKENI. Trimming at V came to 3 bases and at J to 3 bases, leaving 7 bases not matched to a gene. CDR3 coding DNA: TGTGCCAGCTCACCCTCGGGACTAGCGGTGCGCTACGAGCAGTACTTC. Translated: CASSPSGLAVRYEQYF. Looking up the rest from reference TRBV18 and TRBJ2-7 gives the full variable domain: NAGVMQNPRHLVRRRGQEARLRCSPMKGHSHVYWYRQLPEEGLKFMVYLQKENIIDESGMPKERFSAEFPKEGPSILRIQQVVRGDSAAYFCASSPSGLAVRYEQYFGPGTRLTVT.

V gene TRBV5-1 combines with J gene TRBJ1-1; TRBD1 might be the D (6 bases). The CDR3 is 16 residues long. The germline V gene encodes CDR1 SGHRS and CDR2 YFSETQ. V was trimmed by 0 bases and J by 5 bases, leaving 17 bases between them. The CDR3 is CASSLEGRGAGTEAFF. In DNA form, the CDR3 reads TGCGCCAGCAGCTTGGAAGGTCGGGGGGCGGGTACTGAAGCTTTCTTT.

The chain combines TRBV19 with TRBJ2-5; perhaps TRBD1 as D (6 bases). Trimming took off 6 bases at V and 2 bases at J, with 16 bases between the two ends. Germline V gene data show CDR1 as LNHDA and CDR2 as SQIVND (reference sequence). This CDR3 comprises 15 residues. This CDR3 reads CASSLIGQSQETQYF. DNA of the CDR3: TGTGCCAGTAGCCTAATCGGACAGTCACAAGAGACCCAGTACTTC.

This clone came up a few times. The chain uses TRBV7-9 and TRBJ2-7; tentative D call: TRBD2 (5 bases). This CDR3 is built from 14 residues. Trimming cost V 0 bases and J 7 bases, with 13 bases left between them. Germline lookup yields CDR1 SEHNR and CDR2 FQNEAQ (reference sequence). The CDR3 DNA reads as TGTGCCAGCAGCTTAGCCCACCGGGGTGGAGAGCAGTACTTC. Amino acids: CASSLAHRGGEQYF. Combining the CDR3 with reference TRBV7-9 and TRBJ2-7 gives the whole variable domain DTGVSQNPRHKITKRGQNVTFRCDPISEHNRLYWYRQTLGQGPEFLTYFQNEAQLEKSRLLSDRFSAERPKGSFSTLEIQRTEQGDSAMYLCASSLAHRGGEQYFGPGTRLTVT.

The genes are TRBV5-6 and TRBJ2-1, with no clear D. Trimming removed 2 bases from V and 0 bases from J, with 9 bases in between. Germline CDR1 reads SGHDT; CDR2 reads YYEEEE. CDR3 length equals 15 residues. CDR3 nucleotides: TGTGCCAGCAGCTTCGGCTGGAGCTCCTACAATGAGCAGTTCTTC. Its translation: CASSFGWSSYNEQFF.

V gene TRBV4-2 combines with J gene TRBJ1-4, with TRBD1 matching over 11 bases. The V and J ends lost 0 bases and 8 bases, in that order; junction bases with no gene match: 5. CDR1 is LGHNA, CDR2 YNFKEQ, per germline. This CDR3 has 16 residues. CDR3 sequence: CASSQDPGTGGEKLFF. The CDR3 nucleotides read TGTGCCAGCAGCCAAGACCCCGGGACAGGGGGGGAAAAACTGTTTTTT.

This clone has a handful of counts. This chain uses TRBV3-1 (or the pseudogene TRBV3-2) with TRBJ2-1, with TRBD2 identical over 7 bases. The junction had 7 bases not matched to a gene; V was cut back by 2 bases and J by 3 bases. The CDR3 totals 16 residues. The germline CDR1 and CDR2 sequences are LGHDT and YNNKEL (reference sequence). This CDR3 reads CASSQQGGRIYNEQFF. The CDR3 region has the DNA TGTGCCAGCAGCCAACAAGGCGGGAGAATCTACAATGAGCAGTTCTTC.